This paragraph covers one TCR beta chain sequence. The target antigen is unknown. The CDR3 sequence is 14 residues long. The germline V gene encodes CDR1 DFQATT and CDR2 SNEGSKA (reference sequence). V dropped 2 bases and J dropped 5 bases, with 15 bases sitting between them. This sample is part of a study of T-cell memory formation after mild COVID-19. General observations from the study: The finding that pre-infection memory included some responding clones suggested that cross-reactive memory joined. CM and EM subsets held most contracting CD4+ clones; EMRA held CD8+ ones. Day 15 to 85 contractors were CD4/CD8 balanced; later expanders leaned CD4+.

TCRdb passed the 5' RACE reads through MiXCR, listing each CDR3 protein once. The profile shows hundreds of thousands of distinct CDR3 sequences, 15% to 20% of them singletons. The sequenced material came from PBMCs or a T cell subset sorted from them (not recorded which). This clonotype was obtained from a young man who had mild COVID-19 (a few samples of this study predate the infection). Cell type and time point are not known. The chain employs TRBV20-1 and TRBJ1-2; tentatively, D is TRBD1 (6 bases). This chain's CDR3 is CSARSSGAPYGYTF. DNA of the CDR3: TGCAGTGCTAGATCGTCAGGGGCCCCGTATGGCTACACCTTC.